This is a list of T cell receptor beta chains from one sample in a study of T cell changes during pregnancy in multiple sclerosis. Generated by immunoSEQ multiplex PCR, the TCRdb table keeps only in-frame clones and is missing some. This sample has 60,000 to 70,000 clones, with 92% found just once. The sample in question was peripheral blood, obtained in the second trimester of pregnancy. The receptors were gathered from a female donor in good health, enrolled as a control in a pregnancy study. The CDR3 runs from the conserved cysteine through the conserved F or W. A D gene is named only where the DNA matches it firmly.

j_call: TRBJ1-5
v_call: TRBV6-6
d_call: TRBD1
cdr3_aa: CASSYTDRGLNQPQHF

j_call: TRBJ2-7
v_call: TRBV7-8
d_call: TRBD2
cdr3_aa: CASSFDLSGGAVEQYF

j_call: TRBJ2-3
v_call: TRBV4-1
d_call: TRBD2
cdr3_aa: CASSASGVRTDTQYF

j_call: TRBJ2-1
v_call: TRBV5-1
d_call: TRBD2
cdr3_aa: CASSLSGSPSYNEQFF

j_call: TRBJ2-7
v_call: TRBV19
d_call: NA
cdr3_aa: CASSIGRETYEQYF

j_call: TRBJ2-2
v_call: TRBV27
d_call: TRBD2
cdr3_aa: CASRTLAGGPPTGELFF

j_call: TRBJ1-5
v_call: TRBV18
d_call: NA
cdr3_aa: CASSPGHLEPQHF

j_call: TRBJ2-5
v_call: TRBV19
d_call: TRBD1
cdr3_aa: CASATGGETQYF

j_call: TRBJ2-3
v_call: TRBV5-6
d_call: TRBD1
cdr3_aa: CASSPVTGDTQYF

j_call: TRBJ1-4
v_call: TRBV5-1
d_call: NA
cdr3_aa: CASSLAYTNEKLFF

j_call: TRBJ2-3
v_call: TRBV4-2
d_call: TRBD1
cdr3_aa: CASSQYRGARGTDTQYF

j_call: TRBJ2-5
v_call: TRBV5-1
d_call: NA
cdr3_aa: CASSLGASVQETQYF

j_call: TRBJ2-3
v_call: TRBV28
d_call: TRBD2
cdr3_aa: CASSWGVAGGYTDTQYF

j_call: TRBJ2-7
v_call: TRBV5-6
d_call: NA
cdr3_aa: CASSLYSNSYEQYF

j_call: TRBJ1-5
v_call: TRBV28
d_call: NA
cdr3_aa: CASSISQPQHF

j_call: TRBJ1-2
v_call: TRBV30
d_call: TRBD1
cdr3_aa: CANGRDRRTNYGYTF

j_call: TRBJ2-6
v_call: TRBV14
d_call: TRBD2
cdr3_aa: CASSQDDLAVSGANVLTF

j_call: TRBJ2-1
v_call: TRBV7-9
d_call: TRBD2
cdr3_aa: CASSLGLAGDWDEQFF

j_call: TRBJ2-7
v_call: TRBV13
d_call: NA
cdr3_aa: CASSRPGVLSSYEQYF

j_call: TRBJ1-6
v_call: TRBV15
d_call: NA
cdr3_aa: CATSRGSNSPYLHF

j_call: TRBJ2-7
v_call: TRBV7-2
d_call: TRBD1
cdr3_aa: CASSLTRQGVYEQYF

j_call: TRBJ1-4
v_call: TRBV20-1
d_call: NA
cdr3_aa: CSAPENEKLFF

j_call: TRBJ1-4
v_call: TRBV2
d_call: NA
cdr3_aa: CASSESLREKLFF

j_call: TRBJ2-1
v_call: TRBV2
d_call: TRBD2
cdr3_aa: CASTSSGRAYNEQFF

j_call: TRBJ2-5
v_call: TRBV7-2
d_call: NA
cdr3_aa: CAEEGQETQYF

j_call: TRBJ2-5
v_call: TRBV2
d_call: NA
cdr3_aa: CASRLVWETQYF

j_call: TRBJ2-1
v_call: TRBV14
d_call: TRBD2
cdr3_aa: CASSQDPRTSGRATNEQFF

j_call: TRBJ2-3
v_call: TRBV27
d_call: TRBD1
cdr3_aa: CASSLWGDRVTDTQYF

j_call: TRBJ1-1
v_call: TRBV28
d_call: NA
cdr3_aa: CASSSDTEAFF

j_call: TRBJ2-7
v_call: TRBV5-4
d_call: NA
cdr3_aa: CASSLDRVNEQYF

j_call: TRBJ2-1
v_call: TRBV19
d_call: TRBD1
cdr3_aa: CASSIGGTAYNEQFF

j_call: TRBJ2-1
v_call: TRBV5-6
d_call: TRBD2
cdr3_aa: CASSLALAGIDEQFF

j_call: TRBJ1-2
v_call: TRBV19
d_call: TRBD1
cdr3_aa: CASSIGAGQGANYGYTF

j_call: TRBJ2-1
v_call: TRBV5-1
d_call: TRBD1
cdr3_aa: CASSRDRGPIDEQFF

j_call: TRBJ2-1
v_call: TRBV19
d_call: TRBD2
cdr3_aa: CASSIDRLADPEQFF

j_call: TRBJ2-2
v_call: TRBV12-5
d_call: NA
cdr3_aa: CASVLEVGGELFF

j_call: TRBJ2-2
v_call: TRBV4-1
d_call: NA
cdr3_aa: CASSQERVLNTGELFF

j_call: TRBJ1-5
v_call: TRBV28
d_call: NA
cdr3_aa: CASSLLGARQPQHF

j_call: TRBJ2-7
v_call: TRBV6-1
d_call: TRBD1
cdr3_aa: CASSIWQGANEQYF

j_call: TRBJ2-1
v_call: TRBV4-2
d_call: TRBD2
cdr3_aa: CASSQVFSGGLIREQFF